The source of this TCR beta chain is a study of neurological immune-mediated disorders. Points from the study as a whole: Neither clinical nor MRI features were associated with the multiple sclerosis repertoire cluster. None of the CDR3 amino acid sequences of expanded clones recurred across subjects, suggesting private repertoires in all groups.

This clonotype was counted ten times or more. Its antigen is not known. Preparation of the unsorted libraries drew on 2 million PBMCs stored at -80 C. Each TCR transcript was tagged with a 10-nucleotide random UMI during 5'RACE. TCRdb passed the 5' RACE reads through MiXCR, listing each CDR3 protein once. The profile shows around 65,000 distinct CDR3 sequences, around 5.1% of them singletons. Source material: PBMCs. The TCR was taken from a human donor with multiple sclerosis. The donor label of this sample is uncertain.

The CDR3 is CASSTASGGEGEQFF. CDR3 in DNA: TGTGCCAGCAGCACCGCTAGCGGGGGGGAGGGGGAGCAGTTCTTC. The chain employs TRBV5-6 and TRBJ2-1, with 12 nucleotides matching TRBD2. The CDR3 runs to 15 residues. The trim removed 4 bases at V and 10 bases at J, leaving 9 bases unmatched. Germline assignment: CDR1 SGHDT and CDR2 YYEEEE.